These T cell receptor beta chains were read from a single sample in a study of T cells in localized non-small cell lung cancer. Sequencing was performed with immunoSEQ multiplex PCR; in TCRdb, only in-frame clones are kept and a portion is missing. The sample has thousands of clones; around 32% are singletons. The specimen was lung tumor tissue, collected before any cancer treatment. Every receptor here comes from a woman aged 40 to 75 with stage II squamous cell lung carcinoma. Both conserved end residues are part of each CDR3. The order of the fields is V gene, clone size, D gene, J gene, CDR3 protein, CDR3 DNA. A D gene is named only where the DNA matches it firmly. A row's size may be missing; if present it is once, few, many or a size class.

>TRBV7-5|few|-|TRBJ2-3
CASSIGLAGGTDTQYF
TGTGCCAGCAGCATCGGACTAGCGGGAGGCACAGATACGCAGTATTTT
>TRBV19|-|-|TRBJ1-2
CASSANPGTVEGYGYTF
TGTGCCAGTAGTGCCAACCCCGGGACGGTCGAAGGATATGGCTACACCTTC
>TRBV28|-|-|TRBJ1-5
CASSQLQGSGQPQHF
TGTGCCAGCAGTCAACTACAGGGTTCGGGACAGCCCCAGCATTTT
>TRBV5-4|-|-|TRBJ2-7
CASSSQGPGEQYF
TGTGCCAGCAGCTCACAGGGTCCAGGGGAGCAGTACTTC
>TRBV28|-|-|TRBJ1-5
CASSFSGLGRQPQHF
TGTGCCAGCAGTTTTTCAGGGTTGGGTCGACAGCCCCAGCATTTT
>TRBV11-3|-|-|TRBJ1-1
CASSLGGGALNTEAFF
TGTGCCAGCAGCTTGGGAGGTGGGGCTTTGAACACTGAAGCTTTCTTT
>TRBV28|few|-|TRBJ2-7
CASSSPGDSYEQYF
TGTGCCAGCAGCTCCCCGGGGGACTCCTACGAGCAGTACTTC
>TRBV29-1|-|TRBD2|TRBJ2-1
CSVVKDGTSGTFSYNEQFF
TGCAGCGTGGTGAAGGACGGGACTAGCGGAACCTTCTCCTACAATGAGCAGTTCTTC
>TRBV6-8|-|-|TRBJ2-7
CASSYGILYEQYF
TGTGCCAGCAGTTACGGGATCCTCTACGAGCAGTACTTC
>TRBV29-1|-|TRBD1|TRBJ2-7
CSVVRQGSSYEQYF
TGCAGCGTTGTTCGACAGGGGTCCTCCTACGAGCAGTACTTC
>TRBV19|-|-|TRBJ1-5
CASSIPGQVNQPQHF
TGTGCCAGTAGTATCCCGGGACAAGTCAATCAGCCCCAGCATTTT
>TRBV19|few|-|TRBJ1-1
CASSMRGMNTEAFF
TGTGCCAGTAGTATGCGGGGGATGAACACTGAAGCTTTCTTT
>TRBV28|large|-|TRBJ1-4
CASSPTTRVGEKLFF
TGTGCCAGCAGTCCAACCACACGGGTGGGTGAAAAACTGTTTTTT
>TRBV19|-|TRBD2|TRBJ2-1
CASSTGLGGEQFF
TGTGCCAGTAGTACCGGACTAGGCGGTGAGCAGTTCTTC
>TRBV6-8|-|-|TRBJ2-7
CASSGQGPPYEQYF
TGTGCCAGCAGCGGGCAGGGGCCACCATACGAGCAGTACTTC
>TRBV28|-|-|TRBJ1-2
CASTKGIVGYTF
TGTGCCAGCACCAAAGGGATTGTGGGCTACACCTTC
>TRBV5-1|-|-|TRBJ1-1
CASRGWDTSLTSAEAFF
TGCGCCAGCAGGGGGTGGGACACCAGTTTAACAAGCGCTGAAGCTTTCTTT
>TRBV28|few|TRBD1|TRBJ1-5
CASSLFVTGGYQPQHF
TGTGCCAGCAGTTTATTTGTGACAGGGGGGTATCAGCCCCAGCATTTT
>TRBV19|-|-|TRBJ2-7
CATRTPPSYEQYF
TGTGCCACTAGGACCCCGCCCTCCTACGAGCAGTACTTC
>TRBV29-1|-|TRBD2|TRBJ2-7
CSTTTGLEPYEQYF
TGCAGCACGACTACAGGACTAGAGCCCTACGAGCAGTACTTC
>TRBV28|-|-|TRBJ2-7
CASSLLGVEQYF
TGTGCCAGCAGTTTGTTGGGAGTCGAGCAGTACTTC
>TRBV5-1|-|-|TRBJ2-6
CASSLATGFGANVLTF
TGCGCCAGCAGCTTGGCTACCGGGTTTGGGGCCAACGTCCTGACTTTC
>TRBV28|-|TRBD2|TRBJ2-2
CASRELAGGPNTGELFF
TGTGCCAGCAGAGAGCTAGCGGGAGGGCCTAACACCGGGGAGCTGTTTTTT
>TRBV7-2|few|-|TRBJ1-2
CASSQDGNYGYTF
TGTGCCAGCAGTCAGGACGGAAATTATGGCTACACCTTC
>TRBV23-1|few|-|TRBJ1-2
CASSLDTNYGYTF
TGCGCCAGCAGCTTGGACACTAACTATGGCTACACCTTC
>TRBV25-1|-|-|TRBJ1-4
CASSIRSTSTNEKLFF
TGTGCCAGCAGTATCCGATCCACCTCAACTAATGAAAAACTGTTTTTT
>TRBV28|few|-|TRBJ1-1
CASSSARVEAFF
TGTGCCAGCAGTTCCGCACGGGTGGAAGCTTTCTTT
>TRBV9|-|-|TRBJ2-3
CASTLTTSTDTQYF
TGTGCCAGCACTTTGACTACAAGCACAGATACGCAGTATTTT
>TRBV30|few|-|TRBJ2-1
CAWSVRGWPEQFF
TGTGCCTGGAGTGTACGTGGCTGGCCCGAGCAGTTCTTC
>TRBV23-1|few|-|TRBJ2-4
CASSQALDSVQYF
TGCGCCAGCAGCCAAGCCTTAGACAGTGTTCAGTACTTC
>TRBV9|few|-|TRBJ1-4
CASSVGGEVEKLFF
TGTGCCAGCAGTGTCGGAGGGGAGGTAGAAAAACTGTTTTTT
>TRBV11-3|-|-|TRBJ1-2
CASSPLGGRAYGYTF
TGTGCCAGCAGCCCCCTGGGGGGGCGTGCCTATGGCTACACCTTC
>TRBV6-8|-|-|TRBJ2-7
CASSDFAATHYEQYF
TGTGCCAGCAGTGATTTTGCCGCCACCCACTACGAGCAGTACTTC
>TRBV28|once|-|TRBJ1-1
CASRSRAARAEAFF
TGTGCCAGCAGATCCCGGGCCGCGCGGGCTGAAGCTTTCTTT